One sample yielded the 14 T cell receptor beta chains listed below, sequenced in a study of T cells in narcolepsy. Generated by immunoSEQ multiplex PCR, the TCRdb table keeps only in-frame clones and is missing some. Of 10,000 or so clones listed, 70% are singletons. Input material: CD45RA- memory CD8+ T cells from PBMCs. The receptors stem from a human donor with narcolepsy.

This sequence joins TRBV27 and TRBJ1-2; no clear D. V lost 6 bases and J lost 4, with 21 bases in between. The CDR3 has 16 residues. Germline CDR1 and CDR2: MNHEY and SMNVEV (reference sequence). The CDR3 protein is CASSPIGEAEGYGYTF. Written as DNA, the CDR3 is TGTGCCAGCAGCCCTATCGGGGAGGCCGAGGGCTATGGCTACACCTTC.

The rearrangement links TRBV7-9 to TRBJ1-2, with 9 bases aligning to TRBD1. This CDR3 has 16 residues. Germline CDR1 SEHNR, CDR2 FQNEAQ (reference sequence). V dropped 1 base and J dropped 3; count of bases not matched to a gene: 6. CDR3 sequence: CASSLGWGQGHYGYTF. The CDR3 bases are TGTGCCAGCAGCTTAGGATGGGGACAGGGACACTATGGCTACACCTTC.

This clone was recorded only once. The chain employs TRBV19 and TRBJ2-7; TRBD1 aligns across 7 bases. The CDR3 length is 14 residues. Trimming at V came to 4 bases and at J to 0 bases, leaving 3 bases not matched to a gene. CDR1 and CDR2 (germline): LNHDA, SQIVND (reference sequence). CDR3 sequence (DNA): TGTGCCAGTAGTAACTGGGACAGCTCCTACGAGCAGTACTTC. Residues: CASSNWDSSYEQYF. Full variable domain (remainder filled in from reference TRBV19 and TRBJ2-7): DGGITQSPKYLFRKEGQNVTLSCEQNLNHDAMYWYRQDPGQGLRLIYYSQIVNDFQKGDIAEGYSVSREKKESFPLTVTSAQKNPTAFYLCASSNWDSSYEQYFGPGTRLTVT.

This clone was found once. The chain has TRBV30 and TRBJ2-7; possibly TRBD1 for D (5 bases). This CDR3 contains 12 residues. CDR1 is GTSNPN, CDR2 SVGIG, per germline (reference sequence). Between the trimmed V and J ends, which lost 5 bases and 4 bases, there was a span of 12 bases. The CDR3 sequence: CAWGETVYEQYF. CDR3 DNA: TGTGCCTGGGGAGAGACAGTTTACGAGCAGTACTTC. The full variable domain, its missing parts supplied by reference TRBV30 and TRBJ2-7, is SQTIHQWPATLVQPVGSPLSLECTVEGTSNPNLYWYRQAAGRGLQLLFYSVGIGQISSEVPQNLSASRPQDRQFILSSKKLLLSDSGFYLCAWGETVYEQYFGPGTRLTVT.

The CDR3 DNA follows: TGTGCCAGCAGCTTCGGCGGTGGCGCCTACAATGAGCAGTTCTTC. Its protein product is CASSFGGGAYNEQFF. This rearrangement joins TRBV5-6 to TRBJ2-1; D is unresolved. V lost 2 bases to trimming and J lost 2 bases, with 11 bases between them. This CDR3 is built from 15 residues. The germline V gene encodes CDR1 SGHDT and CDR2 YYEEEE.

This clone has only a few counts. V usage is TRBV4-3 and J usage is TRBJ2-7, with a weak D call TRBD2 (5 bases). From germline, CDR1 is LGHNA and CDR2 YSLEER. V was pared by 4 bases and J by 5 bases, with 18 bases between. There are 15 residues in the CDR3. The CDR3 sequence is CASSLSQAEANEQYF. CDR3 coding DNA: TGCGCCAGCAGCCTGTCGCAAGCGGAGGCCAACGAGCAGTACTTC.

This chain connects TRBV10-3 to TRBJ2-7; no clear D. The germline gives CDR1 ENHRY, CDR2 SYGVKD. The CDR3 loop spans 15 amino acids. V was pared by 4 bases and J by 0 bases, with 13 bases between. In DNA, the CDR3 is TGTGCCATCAGTGGGTGGGCCTCGAGCTCCTACGAGCAGTACTTC. The encoded protein is CAISGWASSSYEQYF.

V and J are TRBV15 and TRBJ2-7; the D is unclear. Per germline, CDR1 LNHNV and CDR2 YYDKDF (reference sequence). The CDR3 has 15 amino acids. V was shortened by 5 bases and J by 0 bases, with 14 bases between the two germline ends. The CDR3 bases are TGTGCCACCAGCCCCCTCGGAGACACCTCCTACGAGCAGTACTTC. Encoded protein: CATSPLGDTSYEQYF. Variable domain in full (rest from reference TRBV15 and TRBJ2-7): DAMVIQNPRYQVTQFGKPVTLSCSQTLNHNVMYWYQQKSSQAPKLLFHYYDKDFNNEADTPDNFQSRRPNTSFCFLDIRSPGLGDTAMYLCATSPLGDTSYEQYFGPGTRLTVT.

This clone was seen only a few times. This CDR3 is also generated by other DNA sequences in the sample. This chain links TRBV28 with TRBJ2-7; D possibly corresponds to TRBD1 (7 bases). Germline V gene sequence: CDR1 MDHEN, CDR2 SYDVKM. This CDR3 is 14 amino acids long. With 2 bases removed from V and 4 bases from J, the gap between germline ends came to 12 bases. The CDR3 reads CASSLGQGGYEQYF. CDR3 nucleotide sequence: TGTGCCAGCAGTTTAGGGCAGGGGGGTTACGAGCAGTACTTC.

This clone was counted between two and nine times. The J gene is TRBJ2-3, the V gene TRBV6-1; 11 nucleotides line up with TRBD2. Trimming cost V 5 bases and J 5 bases; bases outside gene matches: 6. CDR3 size: 15 residues. The V gene's germline CDR1 is MNHNS and CDR2 SASEGT. In nucleotides, the CDR3 is TGTGCCAGCAGTTTACTAGCGGGGGTGGTAGATACGCAGTATTTT. It translates to CASSLLAGVVDTQYF.

V and J are TRBV4-3 and TRBJ2-1; 10 bases are a match to TRBD1. This CDR3 contains 15 residues. J gave up 8 bases and V 3 bases, and 7 bases lay outside the gene matches. In germline, CDR1 is LGHNA, CDR2 YSLEER. CDR3 sequence: CASSQTEGQGYEQFF. The CDR3 region has the DNA TGCGCCAGCAGCCAGACAGAGGGACAGGGGTATGAGCAGTTCTTC.

Written as DNA, the CDR3 is TGTGCCAGCAGCTTACTGCGACAGGGCACGTATAGCAATCAGCCCCAGCATTTT. It specifies CASSLLRQGTYSNQPQHF. The chain links TRBV7-6 to TRBJ1-5; TRBD1 agrees at 7 bases. Trimming cost V 2 bases and J 0 bases; bases outside gene matches: 10. Germline V CDR1 and CDR2: SGHVS, FNYEAQ. This CDR3 has 18 amino acids.

The V and J genes are TRBV18 and TRBJ2-7; TRBD2 agrees at 10 bases. The CDR3 extends over 15 amino acids. With V trimmed by 3 bases and J by 2 bases, 4 bases remained unmatched. From germline, CDR1 is KGHSH and CDR2 LQKENI. The CDR3 nucleotides are TGTGCCAGCTCACCCCCTAGCGGGAGCCCCTACGAGCAGTACTTC. It codes for CASSPPSGSPYEQYF.

The gene calls are TRBV11-2 and TRBJ1-1; the match to TRBD1 covers 7 bases. The CDR3 loop spans 14 amino acids. V lost 3 bases and J lost 1; bases outside the gene matches: 2. Germline loops: CDR1 SGHAT, CDR2 FQNNGV. The CDR3 protein is CASSFDRANTEAFF. The CDR3 nucleotides are TGTGCCAGCAGCTTTGACAGGGCGAACACTGAAGCTTTCTTT.